The clone carrying this T cell receptor beta chain was seen many times. Losses at the gene ends were 1 base for V and 0 bases for J; bases not matched to a gene: 5. The CDR3 has 15 amino acids. The germline V gene has CDR1 SQVTM and CDR2 ANQGSEA. The data stem from a study of T cells in Graves' hyperthyroidism and ophthalmopathy. Amplified TCR beta CDR3 regions came from RNA transcripts. With the HTBI primer set, the TCR CDR3 went through a first round of RT-PCR. TCRdb recomputed calls from the multiplex PCR reads with MiXCR, one row per CDR3 protein. This table holds about 420,000 distinct CDR3 sequences, approximately 14% found once. The definition of stable Graves' hyperthyroidism was no ophthalmopathy progression within 18 months. The study excluded patients with uncontrolled infection, other autoimmune disease, pregnancy or lactation.

What was sequenced was blood. The TCR was taken from a woman aged 18-35 years with Graves' hyperthyroidism. This chain joins TRBV29-1 and TRBJ2-7, with TRBD2 matching over 8 bases. The CDR3 DNA reads TGCAGCGTTGAAGGGGAGCGGGGGCCCTCCTACGAGCAGTACTTC. Translation: CSVEGERGPSYEQYF.